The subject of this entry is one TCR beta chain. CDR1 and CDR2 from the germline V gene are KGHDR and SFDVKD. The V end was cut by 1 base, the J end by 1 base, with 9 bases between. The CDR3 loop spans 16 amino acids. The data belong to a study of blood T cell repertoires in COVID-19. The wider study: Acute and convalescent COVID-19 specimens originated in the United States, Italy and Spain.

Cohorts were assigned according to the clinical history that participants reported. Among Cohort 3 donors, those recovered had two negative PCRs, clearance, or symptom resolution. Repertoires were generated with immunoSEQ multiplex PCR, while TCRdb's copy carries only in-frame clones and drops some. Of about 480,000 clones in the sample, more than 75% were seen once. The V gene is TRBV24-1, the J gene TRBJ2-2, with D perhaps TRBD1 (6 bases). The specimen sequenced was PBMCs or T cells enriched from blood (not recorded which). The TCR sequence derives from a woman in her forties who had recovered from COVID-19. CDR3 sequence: CATSDFGGLNTGELFF. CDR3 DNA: TGTGCCACCAGTGATTTTGGGGGCCTGAACACCGGGGAGCTGTTTTTT.